This record covers a single TCR beta chain. This record belongs to a study of blood T cell repertoires in COVID-19. This CDR3 contains 20 residues. Unmatched junction bases numbered 14, after V lost 0 bases and J lost 1 base. Germline-derived CDR1 and CDR2 are SGHNT and YENEEA. Living in 20 to 30 US areas, the participants were between about 18 and 100 years of age. Study processing details: Estimation of nucleated cell counts relied on the amplification of reference gene primers. Profiled with immunoSEQ multiplex PCR; TCRdb holds only in-frame clones, not every one. V, J and clone size are those of that table, while D and trimming were read from the DNA. The sample includes approximately 250,000 clones, around 90% of them seen just once.

The chain links TRBV11-3 to TRBJ1-5; 8 nucleotides align to TRBD1. The receptor comes from a woman aged 25 to 39 who had recovered from COVID-19. Input material: PBMCs or T cells enriched from blood (not recorded which). The DNA of the CDR3 is TGTGCCAGCAGCTTAGATCAGGGGGCCCCAGCTATTTTGAGCAATCAGCCCCAGCATTTT. Translation: CASSLDQGAPAILSNQPQHF.